Reported below is one TCR beta chain. This table comes from immunoSEQ multiplex PCR, and its TCRdb copy is limited to in-frame clones, with some not included. The sample has about 30,000 clones; about 85% are singletons. J was trimmed by 0 bases and V by 3 bases; bases with no gene match: 3. CDR1 SNHLY and CDR2 FYNNEI come from the germline V gene. The length of the CDR3 is 15 residues. The data originate from a study of blood T cell repertoires in COVID-19. The rearrangement links TRBV2 to TRBJ2-3, with 7 bases that match TRBD2. This TCR was sampled from a human donor in a cohort sampled during active COVID-19. Input material: peripheral blood. In DNA, the CDR3 is TGTGCCAGCAGTGAGCGGGGGATAAGCACAGATACGCAGTATTTT. Translating it yields CASSERGISTDTQYF. Drawing the rest from reference TRBV2 and TRBJ2-3, the complete variable domain is EPEVTQTPSHQVTQMGQEVILRCVPISNHLYFYWYRQILGQKVEFLVSFYNNEISEKSEIFDDQFSVERPDGSNFTLKIRSTKLEDSAMYFCASSERGISTDTQYFGPGTRLTVL.